This record concerns one T cell receptor (beta chain) sequence. Its antigen is still unknown. The entry originates in a study of T cell responses to AZD1222 COVID-19 vaccine. Overall study: The study pooled second doses at about 4 or about 12 weeks. Regarding the study as a whole: Breadth and depth of Spike-specific TCRs rose after two AZD1222 doses. The donor cohort was predominantly white British with a female majority, and clonal diversity may have been underestimated. The repertoires were collected only after the peak T cell response.

Profiling relied on immunoSEQ multiplex PCR, and the TCRdb table lists in-frame clones only, not all of them. The sample has 95,000 to 110,000 clones, around 90% seen once. CDR3 length: 16 amino acids. V was pared by 1 base and J by 2 bases, with 7 bases of the junction left unmatched. Germline loops: CDR1 SGHDT, CDR2 YYEEEE. The rearrangement joins TRBV5-6 to TRBJ2-5; 8 bases are a match to TRBD2. The source material was peripheral blood, sampled on day 0 of AZD1222 vaccination. The TCR was taken from an adult in good health. The CDR3 is CASSLTLTSAQETQYF. The DNA for the CDR3 is TGTGCCAGCAGCTTGACATTGACTAGCGCGCAAGAGACCCAGTACTTC.